The TCR beta chain under discussion was sequenced for a study of glioma-infiltrating T cells. Findings and caveats of the study: Tissue-blood divergence was below expectation in non-neoplastic patients, above in gliomas.

TCR alpha and beta CDR3 regions were amplified from RNA using iRepertoire nested multiplex PCR. Input was about 85-400 ng of tissue mRNA or PBMC total RNA. TCRdb passed the multiplex PCR reads through MiXCR, listing each CDR3 protein once. The sample has 15,000 to 20,000 distinct CDR3 sequences, about 62% seen once. For this clonotype: Its specificity is not known.

CDR1 and CDR2 (germline): MNHEY, SMNVEV (reference sequence). The CDR3 spans 15 residues. V gave up 5 bases and J gave up 0 bases; unmatched junction bases: 4. This sequence was found in a human donor with low-grade glioma or glioblastoma, undergoing nonglioma brain surgery, or in good health (not recorded which). V and J are TRBV27 and TRBJ2-1, with 7 bases matching TRBD1. The source material was glioma tissue, nonneoplastic brain tissue, or PBMCs (not recorded which). The DNA of the CDR3 is TGTGCCAGCAGTCTGGACAGGAGCTCCTACAATGAGCAGTTCTTC. It translates to CASSLDRSSYNEQFF.